This T cell receptor (beta chain) was profiled in a study of blood T cell repertoires in COVID-19. Study-level background: Whether acute or convalescent, the COVID-19 samples came from the United States, Italy and Spain. T cells, B-cell-depleted T cells, or PBMCs supplied cDNA or gDNA.

Authors' data handling: From reference gene primer amplification, estimates of nucleated cell counts were derived. Libraries were prepared by immunoSEQ multiplex PCR; TCRdb keeps only in-frame clonotypes and omits some of them. That table supplies the V and J calls and clone size; D and trimming were determined from the DNA. The sample holds some 190,000 clones, 70% to 90% seen once. The CDR3 consists of 13 residues. The V segment lost 9 bases and the J segment 5 bases; nucleotides outside the gene matches: 5. Germline CDR1 is SGHDT and CDR2 is YYEEEE. The TCR originated in a human donor with active or convalescent COVID-19. The donor label of this sample is uncertain. The specimen sequenced was peripheral blood. The V call is TRBV5-6, the J call TRBJ2-3; TRBD1 matches 11 bases. The CDR3 sequence is CATRTGGQDTQYF. CDR3 bases: TGTGCCACGCGGACAGGGGGCCAAGATACGCAGTATTTT.